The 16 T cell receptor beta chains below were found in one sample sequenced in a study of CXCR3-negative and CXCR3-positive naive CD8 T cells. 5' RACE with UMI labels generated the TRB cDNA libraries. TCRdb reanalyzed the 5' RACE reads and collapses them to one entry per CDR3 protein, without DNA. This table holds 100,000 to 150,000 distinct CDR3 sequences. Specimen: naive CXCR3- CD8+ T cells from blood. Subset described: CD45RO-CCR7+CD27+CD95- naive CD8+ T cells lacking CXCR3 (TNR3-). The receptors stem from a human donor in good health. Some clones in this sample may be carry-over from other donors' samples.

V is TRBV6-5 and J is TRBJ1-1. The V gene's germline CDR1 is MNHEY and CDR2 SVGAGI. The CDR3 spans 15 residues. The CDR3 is CASSYRDSLAAEAFF.

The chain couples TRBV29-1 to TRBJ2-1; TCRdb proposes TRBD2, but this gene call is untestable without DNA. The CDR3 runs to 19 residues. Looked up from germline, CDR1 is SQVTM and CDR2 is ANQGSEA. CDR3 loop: CSVTSGWTSGRSSYNEQFF.

The chain's CDR3 is CATSSKSTDTQYF. The chain has TRBV15 and TRBJ2-3. CDR3 length: 13 amino acids. Germline CDR1 reads LNHNV; CDR2 reads YYDKDF (reference sequence).

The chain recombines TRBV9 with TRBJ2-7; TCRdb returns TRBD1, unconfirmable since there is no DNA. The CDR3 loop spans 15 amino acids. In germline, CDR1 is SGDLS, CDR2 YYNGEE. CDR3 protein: CASSVDGEGIYEQYF.

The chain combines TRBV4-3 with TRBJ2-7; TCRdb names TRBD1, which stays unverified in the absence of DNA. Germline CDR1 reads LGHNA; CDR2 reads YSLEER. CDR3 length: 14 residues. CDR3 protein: CASSQDTRTRDRNF.

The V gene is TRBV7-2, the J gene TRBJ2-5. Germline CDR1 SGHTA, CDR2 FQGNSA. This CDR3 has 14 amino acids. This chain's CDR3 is CASSLDSNQETQYF.

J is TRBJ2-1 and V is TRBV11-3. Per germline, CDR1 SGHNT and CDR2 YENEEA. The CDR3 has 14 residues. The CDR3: CASSSRSSYNEQFF.

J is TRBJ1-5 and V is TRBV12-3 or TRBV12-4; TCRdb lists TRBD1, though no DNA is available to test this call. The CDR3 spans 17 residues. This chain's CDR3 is CASSLGDRGLWVQPQHF.

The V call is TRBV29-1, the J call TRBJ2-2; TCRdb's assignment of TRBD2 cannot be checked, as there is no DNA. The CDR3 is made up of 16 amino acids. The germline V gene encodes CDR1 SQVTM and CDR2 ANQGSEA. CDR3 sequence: CSVDLGGGASVGELFF.

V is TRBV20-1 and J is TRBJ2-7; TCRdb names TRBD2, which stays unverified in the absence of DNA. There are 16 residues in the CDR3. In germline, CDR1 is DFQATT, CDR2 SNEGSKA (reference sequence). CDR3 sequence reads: CSARDKGLAESYEQYF.

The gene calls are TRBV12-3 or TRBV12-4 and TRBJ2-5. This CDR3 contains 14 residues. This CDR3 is CASSLGPNQETQYF.

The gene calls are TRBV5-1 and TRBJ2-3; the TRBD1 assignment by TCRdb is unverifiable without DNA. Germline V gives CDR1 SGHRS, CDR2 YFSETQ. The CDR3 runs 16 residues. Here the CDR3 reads CASSSGETVRADTQYF. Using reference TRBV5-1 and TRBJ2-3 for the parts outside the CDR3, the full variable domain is KAGVTQTPRYLIKTRGQQVTLSCSPISGHRSVSWYQQTPGQGLQFLFEYFSETQRNKGNFPGRFSGRQFSNSRSEMNVSTLELGDSALYLCASSSGETVRADTQYFGPGTRLTVL.

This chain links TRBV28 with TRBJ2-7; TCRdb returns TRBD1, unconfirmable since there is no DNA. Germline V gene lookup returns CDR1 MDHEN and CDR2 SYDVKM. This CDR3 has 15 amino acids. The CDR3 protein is CASTWTGGSSYEQYF.

The CDR3 reads CATRGEGFPYEQYF. The chain couples TRBV5-1 to TRBJ2-7; TCRdb's assignment of TRBD1 cannot be checked, as there is no DNA. This CDR3 is built from 14 residues. CDR1 SGHRS and CDR2 YFSETQ come from the germline V gene.

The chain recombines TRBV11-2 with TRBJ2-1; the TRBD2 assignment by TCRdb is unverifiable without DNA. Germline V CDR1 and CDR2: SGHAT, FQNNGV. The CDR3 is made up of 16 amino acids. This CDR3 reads CASSPGTSVSYNEQFF.

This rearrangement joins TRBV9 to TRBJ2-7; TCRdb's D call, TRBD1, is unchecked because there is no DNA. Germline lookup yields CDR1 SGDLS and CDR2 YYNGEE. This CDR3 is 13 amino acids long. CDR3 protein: CASSVARGHEQYF.